Detailed here is one TCR beta chain. What it recognizes is unknown. This record belongs to a study of chemoradiotherapy in HPV16-positive cancers. Across the study: Candidate HPV-specific T-cell clones and common TCR motifs came from functional assays in two HPV16-positive patients. Study-wide findings and caveats: Only a couple of HPV16-positive patients supplied the functional HPV-specificity definition. HPV-responsive T-cell expansion during chemoradiotherapy was linked to improved recurrence-free survival in HPV16-positive patients.

Looked up from germline, CDR1 is SGHTA and CDR2 is FQGNSA. The CDR3 contains 15 residues. Trimming left V 4 bases short and J 10 bases short, with 17 bases between. Repeated repertoire sampling spanned the course of chemoradiotherapy. Libraries were prepared by immunoSEQ multiplex PCR; TCRdb keeps only in-frame clonotypes and omits some of them. The profile shows around 15,000 clones, about 90% of them singletons. This clonotype was obtained from a human donor with HPV-associated anogenital cancer. The sample consisted of blood, taken from a patient who underwent chemoradiotherapy. The chain has TRBV7-2 and TRBJ1-6, with a possible D match to TRBD1 (5 bases). Here the CDR3 DNA reads TGTGCCAGCAGCTCCCGACAGCGCCGGCAATCACCCCTCCACTTT. This translates into CASSSRQRRQSPLHF. Drawing the rest from reference TRBV7-2 and TRBJ1-6, the complete variable domain is GAGVSQSPSNKVTEKGKDVELRCDPISGHTALYWYRQSLGQGLEFLIYFQGNSAPDKSGLPSDRFSAERTGGSVSTLTIQRTQQEDSAVYLCASSSRQRRQSPLHFGNGTRLTVT.